These 21 T cell receptor beta chains came from one sample sequenced in a study of cytotoxic CD8 clonotypes in ibrutinib-treated CLL. Measured with immunoSEQ multiplex PCR; TCRdb has only the in-frame clones, and not every one. The sample has about 97,000 clones, around 77% seen once. Material: PBMCs, obtained after 24 months of ibrutinib treatment. Receptors originate from a human donor with chronic lymphocytic leukemia.

J is TRBJ2-7 and V is TRBV27; D may match TRBD1 or TRBD2 (5 bases each). The CDR3 length is 16 residues. Germline V lookup: CDR1 MNHEY, CDR2 SMNVEV (reference sequence). V was shortened by 1 base and J by 2 bases, with 15 bases between the two germline ends. CDR3 DNA: TGTGCCAGCAGTTTATTTCACGTGGGGGTGGCCTACGAGCAGTACTTC. Its protein is CASSLFHVGVAYEQYF.

The genes are TRBV4-2 and TRBJ2-4, with no clear D. Trimming removed 3 bases from V and 6 bases from J, with 15 bases in between. The V gene's germline CDR1 is LGHNA and CDR2 YNFKEQ. The CDR3 contains 15 residues. CDR3 in amino acids: CASSQQVVNGNIQYF. The CDR3 DNA follows: TGTGCCAGCAGCCAGCAGGTCGTGAACGGAAACATTCAGTACTTC.

The rearrangement joins TRBV28 to TRBJ1-2; 7 bases are a match to TRBD1. The CDR3 is made up of 13 amino acids. In germline, CDR1 is MDHEN, CDR2 SYDVKM. J was trimmed by 6 bases and V by 7 bases; bases with no gene match: 8. CDR3 region: CASTPGGVNGYTF. CDR3 coding DNA: TGTGCCAGCACCCCAGGGGGGGTGAATGGCTACACCTTC.

This clone was seen a single time. The rearrangement links TRBV11-2 to TRBJ1-4; D is unresolved. Per germline, CDR1 SGHAT and CDR2 FQNNGV. CDR3 length: 14 residues. V lost 2 bases, J lost 4 bases, and 8 bases lay in between. For the CDR3, the DNA is TGTGCCAGCAGCTTAAGGTCAGATAATGAAAAACTGTTTTTT. Its protein product is CASSLRSDNEKLFF.

The chain combines TRBV5-6 with TRBJ1-5; no clear D. V was cut by 3 bases and J by 2 bases, with 9 bases left in between. The CDR3 has 14 amino acids. Germline assignment: CDR1 SGHDT and CDR2 YYEEEE. DNA for the CDR3: TGTGCCAGCAGCTCGGGTTTAGGCAATCAGCCCCAGCATTTT. Protein: CASSSGLGNQPQHF.

The chain couples TRBV5-1 to TRBJ2-3, with D uncertain. The CDR3 consists of 13 residues. The ends were cut back, 0 bases at V and 4 bases at J, with 6 bases in the middle. Germline CDR1 SGHRS, CDR2 YFSETQ. The CDR3, as DNA: TGCGCCAGCAGCTTGGGCCAGTCAGATACGCAGTATTTT. Its protein is CASSLGQSDTQYF.

The CDR3 loop reads CASSEPVRHEQYF. The CDR3 DNA reads as TGTGCCAGCAGTGAACCCGTTCGGCACGAGCAGTACTTC. The gene calls are TRBV25-1 and TRBJ2-7, with D uncertain. V gave up 2 bases and J gave up 5 bases, with 10 bases separating them. This CDR3 region has 13 residues. Germline CDR1 and CDR2: MGHDK and SYGVNS.

The rearrangement links TRBV19 to TRBJ2-1; D may be TRBD1 (5 bases). CDR1 LNHDA and CDR2 SQIVND come from the germline V gene (reference sequence). This CDR3 comprises 14 residues. The ends were cut back, 2 bases at V and 8 bases at J, with 13 bases in the middle. CDR3 sequence reads: CASSIQIRVDEQFF. DNA for the CDR3: TGTGCCAGTAGTATACAAATCAGGGTCGATGAGCAGTTCTTC. Based on the CDR3 plus reference TRBV19 and TRBJ2-1, the full variable domain is DGGITQSPKYLFRKEGQNVTLSCEQNLNHDAMYWYRQDPGQGLRLIYYSQIVNDFQKGDIAEGYSVSREKKESFPLTVTSAQKNPTAFYLCASSIQIRVDEQFFGPGTRLTVL.

The rearrangement uses TRBV7-2 and TRBJ1-3; the D is unclear. The length of the CDR3 is 12 residues. Deletions cut 6 bases from V and 0 bases from J, with 3 bases between. The germline V gene has CDR1 SGHTA and CDR2 FQGNSA. This chain's CDR3 is CASRFSGNTIYF. The CDR3 nucleotides read TGTGCCAGCAGGTTCTCTGGAAACACCATATATTTT.

V usage is TRBV28 and J usage is TRBJ2-7; a possible D gene is TRBD2 (6 bases). The V end was cut by 8 bases, the J end by 6 bases, with 26 bases between. The CDR3 is made up of 16 amino acids. The germline gives CDR1 MDHEN, CDR2 SYDVKM. Here the CDR3 reads CASQPFYPGSKSEQYF. The CDR3 DNA reads as TGTGCCAGCCAGCCCTTCTATCCCGGGAGCAAGTCCGAGCAGTACTTC. Together with reference TRBV28 and TRBJ2-7, the CDR3 gives the full variable domain: DVKVTQSSRYLVKRTGEKVFLECVQDMDHENMFWYRQDPGLGLRLIYFSYDVKMKEKGDIPEGYSVSREKKERFSLILESASTNQTSMYLCASQPFYPGSKSEQYFGPGTRLTVT.

The chain is built from TRBV27 and TRBJ2-2; 10 bases agree with TRBD2. The ends lost 6 bases at V and 5 bases at J; junction bases unmatched: 9. In germline, CDR1 is MNHEY, CDR2 SMNVEV (reference sequence). The CDR3 spans 16 residues. DNA of the CDR3: TGTGCCAGCAGAGCTAGCGGGAGTGGAAGAACCGGGGAGCTGTTTTTT. It specifies CASRASGSGRTGELFF.

The chain employs TRBV7-9 and TRBJ2-5, with 10 bases fitting TRBD2. V trimming: 1 base; J trimming: 4 bases; junction bases outside the gene matches: 3. In germline, CDR1 is SEHNR, CDR2 FQNEAQ (reference sequence). This CDR3 spans 15 amino acids. DNA for the CDR3: TGTGCCAGCAGCTTAGGATCTAGCGGGGGAGAGACCCAGTACTTC. Amino acids: CASSLGSSGGETQYF. Drawing the rest from reference TRBV7-9 and TRBJ2-5, the complete variable domain is DTGVSQNPRHKITKRGQNVTFRCDPISEHNRLYWYRQTLGQGPEFLTYFQNEAQLEKSRLLSDRFSAERPKGSFSTLEIQRTEQGDSAMYLCASSLGSSGGETQYFGPGTRLLVL.

This chain uses TRBV6-1 with TRBJ2-6; D call uncertain. Trimming pared 8 bases from V and 4 bases from J, leaving 15 bases between. Germline lookup yields CDR1 MNHNS and CDR2 SASEGT. The CDR3 spans 15 residues. CDR3 DNA: TGTGCCAGCCCCCAGGAAGGGTCGGGGGCCAACGTCCTGACTTTC. Amino acids: CASPQEGSGANVLTF.

V and J are TRBV5-6 and TRBJ1-1; 9 bases match TRBD1. This CDR3 has 15 amino acids. J gave up 5 bases and V 6 bases, and 11 bases lay outside the gene matches. CDR1 is SGHDT and CDR2 is YYEEEE in the germline V gene. The CDR3 sequence is CASIVGGTGWTEAFF. The CDR3 nucleotides read TGTGCCAGCATCGTAGGGGGGACAGGGTGGACTGAAGCTTTCTTT. Based on the CDR3 plus reference TRBV5-6 and TRBJ1-1, the full variable domain is DAGVTQSPTHLIKTRGQQVTLRCSPKSGHDTVSWYQQALGQGPQFIFQYYEEEERQRGNFPDRFSGHQFPNYSSELNVNALLLGDSALYLCASIVGGTGWTEAFFGQGTRLTVV.

This chain joins TRBV11-2 and TRBJ2-5; the D is unclear. The CDR3 length is 13 residues. Germline CDR1 is SGHAT and CDR2 is FQNNGV. The V and J ends lost 5 bases and 2 bases respectively, with 9 bases between them. CDR3 residues: CASSADRQETQYF. The CDR3, as DNA: TGTGCCAGCAGCGCAGATAGGCAAGAGACCCAGTACTTC.

This clone was picked up one time. The chain recombines TRBV5-5 with TRBJ2-2; possible D gene TRBD2, 5 bases. CDR1 and CDR2 (germline): SGHKS, YYEKEE (reference sequence). The CDR3 runs 15 residues. V lost 4 bases, J lost 3 bases, and 13 bases lay in between. CDR3 sequence reads: CASSPADSYTGELFF. Here the CDR3 DNA reads TGTGCCAGCAGCCCGGCGGACTCGTACACCGGGGAGCTGTTTTTT.

This sequence joins TRBV19 and TRBJ1-2; D gene unclear. The CDR3 contains 13 residues. Trimming cost V 0 bases and J 4 bases, with 6 bases left between them. The germline gives CDR1 LNHDA, CDR2 SQIVND (reference sequence). The CDR3 sequence is CASSIDGLYGYTF. The DNA for the CDR3 is TGTGCCAGTAGTATAGACGGCCTCTATGGCTACACCTTC.

The chain is built from TRBV28 and TRBJ1-1; 7 bases are shared with TRBD1. The V segment lost 10 bases and the J segment 5 bases; nucleotides outside the gene matches: 13. From germline, CDR1 is MDHEN and CDR2 SYDVKM. The CDR3 totals 14 residues. The CDR3 here is CATHKGGFGTEAFF. For the CDR3, the DNA is TGTGCCACCCACAAAGGGGGCTTTGGGACTGAAGCTTTCTTT.

The chain employs TRBV9 and TRBJ2-7, with 8 bases aligning to TRBD2. The V and J ends lost 3 bases and 8 bases, in that order; junction bases with no gene match: 4. Germline V gene data show CDR1 as SGDLS and CDR2 as YYNGEE. The length of the CDR3 is 12 residues. CDR3 region: CASSGAGEKQYF. The CDR3 nucleotides are TGTGCCAGCAGCGGAGCGGGGGAAAAGCAGTACTTC.

The rearrangement links TRBV19 to TRBJ1-1, with TRBD1 matching over 7 bases. Germline V gene sequence: CDR1 LNHDA, CDR2 SQIVND (reference sequence). V shed 4 bases and J 1 base; nucleotides not matched to a gene: 15. The CDR3 runs 18 residues. The CDR3 loop is CASSTDRQGGRGNTEAFF. CDR3 sequence (DNA): TGTGCCAGTAGTACCGATAGACAGGGAGGTCGAGGGAACACTGAAGCTTTCTTT.

The J gene is TRBJ2-3, the V gene TRBV9, with TRBD1 as a possible D gene (6 bases). The V end lost 0 bases, the J end lost 4 bases, and 18 bases lay between the germline ends. Germline V gives CDR1 SGDLS, CDR2 YYNGEE. This CDR3 contains 17 residues. The CDR3, as DNA: TGTGCCAGCAGCGTAGGGTCCTCAGGGGCGTTTCCAGATACGCAGTATTTT. This gives the protein CASSVGSSGAFPDTQYF. The entire variable domain, with the rest obtained from reference TRBV9 and TRBJ2-3, is as follows: DSGVTQTPKHLITATGQRVTLRCSPRSGDLSVYWYQQSLDQGLQFLIQYYNGEERAKGNILERFSAQQFPDLHSELNLSSLELGDSALYFCASSVGSSGAFPDTQYFGPGTRLTVL.